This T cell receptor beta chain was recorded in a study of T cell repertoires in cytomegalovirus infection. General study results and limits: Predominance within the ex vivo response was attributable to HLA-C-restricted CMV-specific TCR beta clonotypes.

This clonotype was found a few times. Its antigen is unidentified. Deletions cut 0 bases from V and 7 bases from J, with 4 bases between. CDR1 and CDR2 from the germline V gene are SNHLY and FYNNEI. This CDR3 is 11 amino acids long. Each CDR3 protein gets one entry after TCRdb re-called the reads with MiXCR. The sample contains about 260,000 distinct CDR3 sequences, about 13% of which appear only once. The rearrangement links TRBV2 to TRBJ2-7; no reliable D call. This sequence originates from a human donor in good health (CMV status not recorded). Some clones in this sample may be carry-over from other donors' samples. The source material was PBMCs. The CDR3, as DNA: TGTGCCAGCAGTGAAGCTGGAGAGCAGTACTTC. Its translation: CASSEAGEQYF. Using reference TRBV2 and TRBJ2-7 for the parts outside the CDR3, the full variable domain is EPEVTQTPSHQVTQMGQEVILRCVPISNHLYFYWYRQILGQKVEFLVSFYNNEISEKSEIFDDQFSVERPDGSNFTLKIRSTKLEDSAMYFCASSEAGEQYFGPGTRLTVT.